The entry that follows covers one T cell receptor (beta chain) sequence. This entry comes from a study of blood T cell repertoires in COVID-19. Study information: Researchers got acute and convalescent COVID-19 samples from the United States, Italy and Spain. T cells, B-cell-depleted T cells, or PBMCs provided the cDNA or gDNA that served as material.

Original analysis: Cell counts per sample came from amplifying reference gene primers. Profiled with immunoSEQ multiplex PCR; TCRdb holds only in-frame clones, not every one. That table supplies the V and J calls and clone size; D and trimming were determined from the DNA. The sample has over 200,000 clones, around 88% seen once. There are 19 residues in the CDR3. V shed 7 bases and J 0 bases; nucleotides not matched to a gene: 19. CDR1 is LNHDA and CDR2 is SQIVND in the germline V gene (reference sequence). This sequence joins TRBV19 and TRBJ2-3, with 7 bases lining up with TRBD2. The sample comprised peripheral blood. This TCR was recovered from a woman aged 45-60 years with acute or convalescent COVID-19. The DNA of the CDR3 is TGTGCCAGTACCCGGGCGTGGGCGGGAGAATTCACTAGCACAGATACGCAGTATTTT. Residues: CASTRAWAGEFTSTDTQYF.